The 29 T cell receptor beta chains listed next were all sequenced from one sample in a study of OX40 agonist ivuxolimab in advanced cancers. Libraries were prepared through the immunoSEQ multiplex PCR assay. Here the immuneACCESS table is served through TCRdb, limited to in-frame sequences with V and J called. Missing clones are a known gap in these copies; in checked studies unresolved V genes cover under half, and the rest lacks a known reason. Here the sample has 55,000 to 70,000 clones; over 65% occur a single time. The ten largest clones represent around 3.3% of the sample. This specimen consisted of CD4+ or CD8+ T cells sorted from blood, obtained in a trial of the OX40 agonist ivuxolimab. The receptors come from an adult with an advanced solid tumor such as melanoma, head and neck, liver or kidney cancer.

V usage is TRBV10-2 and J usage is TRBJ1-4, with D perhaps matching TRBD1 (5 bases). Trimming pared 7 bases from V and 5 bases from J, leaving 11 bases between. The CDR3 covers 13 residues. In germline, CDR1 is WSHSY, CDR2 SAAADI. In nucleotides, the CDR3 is TGCGCCAGCAACCGACAGTACAATGAAAAACTGTTTTTT. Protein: CASNRQYNEKLFF.

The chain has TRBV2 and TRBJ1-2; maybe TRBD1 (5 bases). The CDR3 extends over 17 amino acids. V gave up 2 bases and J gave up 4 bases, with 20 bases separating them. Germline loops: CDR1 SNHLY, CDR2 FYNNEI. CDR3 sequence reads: CASSELGRGGASYGYTF. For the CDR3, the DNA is TGTGCCAGCAGTGAACTGGGGCGAGGCGGTGCTTCCTATGGCTACACCTTC. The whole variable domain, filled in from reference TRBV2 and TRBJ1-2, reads EPEVTQTPSHQVTQMGQEVILRCVPISNHLYFYWYRQILGQKVEFLVSFYNNEISEKSEIFDDQFSVERPDGSNFTLKIRSTKLEDSAMYFCASSELGRGGASYGYTFGSGTRLTVV.

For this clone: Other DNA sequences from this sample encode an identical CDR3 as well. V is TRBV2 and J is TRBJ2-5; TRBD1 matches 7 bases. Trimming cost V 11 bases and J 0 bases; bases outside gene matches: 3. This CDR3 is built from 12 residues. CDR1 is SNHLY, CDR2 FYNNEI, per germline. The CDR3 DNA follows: TGTGCCTCCGGGACAGACCAAGAGACCCAGTACTTC. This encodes CASGTDQETQYF.

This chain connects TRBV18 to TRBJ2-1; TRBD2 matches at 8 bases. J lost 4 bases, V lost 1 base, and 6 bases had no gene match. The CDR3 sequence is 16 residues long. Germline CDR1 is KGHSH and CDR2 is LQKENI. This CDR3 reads CASSPLVAGSYNEQFF. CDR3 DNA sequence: TGTGCCAGCTCACCACTAGTAGCGGGGTCGTACAATGAGCAGTTCTTC.

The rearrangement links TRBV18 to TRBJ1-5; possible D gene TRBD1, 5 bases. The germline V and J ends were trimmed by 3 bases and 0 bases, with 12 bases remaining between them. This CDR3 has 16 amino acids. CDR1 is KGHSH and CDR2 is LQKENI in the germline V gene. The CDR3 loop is CASSPPGLYSNQPQHF. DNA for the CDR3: TGTGCCAGCTCACCCCCGGGACTTTATAGCAATCAGCCCCAGCATTTT.

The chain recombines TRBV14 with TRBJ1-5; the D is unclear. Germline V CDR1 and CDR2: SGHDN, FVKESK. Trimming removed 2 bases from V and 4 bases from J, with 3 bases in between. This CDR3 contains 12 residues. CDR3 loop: CASSQRNQPQHF. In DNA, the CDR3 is TGTGCCAGCAGCCAAAGGAATCAGCCCCAGCATTTT.

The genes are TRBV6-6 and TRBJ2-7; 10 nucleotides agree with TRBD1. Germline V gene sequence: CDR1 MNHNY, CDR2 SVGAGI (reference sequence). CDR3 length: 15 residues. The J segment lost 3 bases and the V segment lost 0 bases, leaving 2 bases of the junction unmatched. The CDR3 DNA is TGTGCCAGCAGTTACTCTTGGACAGGGGGCTACGAGCAGTACTTC. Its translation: CASSYSWTGGYEQYF.

The CDR3 loop is CASSAMTGLAGAYNEQFF. CDR3 nucleotides: TGTGCCAGCAGCGCTATGACGGGACTAGCGGGGGCCTACAATGAGCAGTTCTTC. The gene calls are TRBV7-2 and TRBJ2-1, with 14 bases identical to TRBD2. Germline V gene sequence: CDR1 SGHTA, CDR2 FQGNSA. The length of the CDR3 is 18 residues. Trimming removed 5 bases from V and 2 bases from J; junction bases left unmatched: 8.

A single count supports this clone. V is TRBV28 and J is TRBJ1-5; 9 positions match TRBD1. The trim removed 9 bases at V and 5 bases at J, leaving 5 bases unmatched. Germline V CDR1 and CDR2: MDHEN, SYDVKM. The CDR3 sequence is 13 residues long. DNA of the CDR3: TGTGCCAGTCGGGACAGGGAATATCAGCCCCAGCATTTT. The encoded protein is CASRDREYQPQHF.

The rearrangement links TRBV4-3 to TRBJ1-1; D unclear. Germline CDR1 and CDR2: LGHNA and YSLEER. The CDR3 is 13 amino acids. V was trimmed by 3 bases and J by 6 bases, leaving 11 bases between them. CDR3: CASSQGSPPEAFF. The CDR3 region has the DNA TGCGCCAGCAGCCAGGGGTCTCCCCCTGAAGCTTTCTTT.

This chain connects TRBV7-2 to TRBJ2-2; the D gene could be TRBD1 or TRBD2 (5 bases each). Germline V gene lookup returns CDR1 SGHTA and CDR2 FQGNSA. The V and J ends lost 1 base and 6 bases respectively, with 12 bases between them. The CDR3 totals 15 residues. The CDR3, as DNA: TGTGCCAGCAGCTTAGGAGTGAGAGGGGCCGGGGAGCTGTTTTTT. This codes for CASSLGVRGAGELFF.

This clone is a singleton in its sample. CDR3 loop: CASSLEGSSGANVLTF. The CDR3 region has the DNA TGTGCCAGCAGCTTGGAGGGGTCTTCTGGGGCCAACGTCCTGACTTTC. The V gene is TRBV5-5, the J gene TRBJ2-6; tentative D call: TRBD1 (5 bases). Germline V gene data show CDR1 as SGHKS and CDR2 as YYEKEE (reference sequence). Trimming shortened V by 0 bases and J by 1 base, and 8 bases separated the two germline ends. The CDR3 has 16 residues.

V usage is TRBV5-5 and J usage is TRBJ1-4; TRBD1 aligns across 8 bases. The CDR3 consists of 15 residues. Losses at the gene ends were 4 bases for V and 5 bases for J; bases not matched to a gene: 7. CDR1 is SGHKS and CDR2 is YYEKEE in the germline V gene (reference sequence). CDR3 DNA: TGTGCCAGCAGCCTCCGGACAGGGCAGAATGAAAAACTGTTTTTT. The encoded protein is CASSLRTGQNEKLFF.

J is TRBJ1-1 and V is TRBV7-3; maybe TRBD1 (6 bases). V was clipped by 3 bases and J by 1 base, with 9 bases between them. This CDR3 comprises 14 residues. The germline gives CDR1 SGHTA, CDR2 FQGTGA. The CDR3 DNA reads TGTGCCAGCAGCTTCGGACAGAGGAACACTGAAGCTTTCTTT. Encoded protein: CASSFGQRNTEAFF.

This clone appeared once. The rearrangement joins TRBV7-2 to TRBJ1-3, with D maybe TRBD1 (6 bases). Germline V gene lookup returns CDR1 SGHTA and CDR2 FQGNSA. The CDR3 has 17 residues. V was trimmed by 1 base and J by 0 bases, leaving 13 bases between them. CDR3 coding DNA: TGTGCCAGCAGCTTAGTAGGCGGGGGCCACTCTGGAAACACCATATATTTT. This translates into CASSLVGGGHSGNTIYF.

CDR3 sequence (DNA): TGTGCCTGGAGTGCTGGCGGAAACACCATATATTTT. Amino acid sequence: CAWSAGGNTIYF. V and J are TRBV30 and TRBJ1-3, with D hard to call. The germline gives CDR1 GTSNPN, CDR2 SVGIG (reference sequence). V was clipped by 1 base and J by 4 bases, with 5 bases between them. The CDR3 spans 12 residues.

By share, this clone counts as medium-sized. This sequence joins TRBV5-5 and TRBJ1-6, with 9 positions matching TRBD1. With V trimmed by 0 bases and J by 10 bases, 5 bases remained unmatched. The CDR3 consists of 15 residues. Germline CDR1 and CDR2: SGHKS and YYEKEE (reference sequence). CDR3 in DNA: TGTGCCAGCAGCTTGGAACAGGGGGCGCGATCACCCCTCCACTTT. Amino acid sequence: CASSLEQGARSPLHF.

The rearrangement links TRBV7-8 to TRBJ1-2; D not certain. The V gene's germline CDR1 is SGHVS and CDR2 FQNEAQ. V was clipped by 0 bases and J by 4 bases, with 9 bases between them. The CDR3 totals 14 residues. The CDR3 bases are TGTGCCAGCAGCTTAGCCCTGGGAAGCTATGGCTACACCTTC. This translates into CASSLALGSYGYTF.

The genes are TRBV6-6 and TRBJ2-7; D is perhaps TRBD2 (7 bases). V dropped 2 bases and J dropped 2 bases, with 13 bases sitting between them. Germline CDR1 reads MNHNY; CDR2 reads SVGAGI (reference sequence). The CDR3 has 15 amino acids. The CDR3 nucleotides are TGTGCCAGCAGTTACGTAGGGGGGGGCCCCTACGAGCAGTACTTC. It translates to CASSYVGGGPYEQYF.

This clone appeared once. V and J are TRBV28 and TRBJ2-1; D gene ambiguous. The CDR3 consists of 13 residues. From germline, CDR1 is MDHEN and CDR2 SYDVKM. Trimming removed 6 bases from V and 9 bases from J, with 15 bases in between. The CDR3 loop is CASSSSSPGEQFF. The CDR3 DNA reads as TGTGCCAGCAGCTCATCGAGTCCGGGTGAGCAGTTCTTC.

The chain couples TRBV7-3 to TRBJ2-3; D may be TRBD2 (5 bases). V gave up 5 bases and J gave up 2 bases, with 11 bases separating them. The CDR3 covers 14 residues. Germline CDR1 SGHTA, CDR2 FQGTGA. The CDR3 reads CASSPMDFTDTQYF. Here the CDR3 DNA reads TGTGCCAGCAGCCCAATGGACTTCACAGATACGCAGTATTTT. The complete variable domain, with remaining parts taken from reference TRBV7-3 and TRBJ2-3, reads GAGVSQTPSNKVTEKGKYVELRCDPISGHTALYWYRQSLGQGPEFLIYFQGTGAADDSGLPNDRFFAVRPEGSVSTLKIQRTERGDSAVYLCASSPMDFTDTQYFGPGTRLTVL.

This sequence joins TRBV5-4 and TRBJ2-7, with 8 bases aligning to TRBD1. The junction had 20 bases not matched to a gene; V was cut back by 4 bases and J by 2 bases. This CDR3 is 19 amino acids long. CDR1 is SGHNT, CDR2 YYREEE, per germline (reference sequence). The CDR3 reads CASSLKDRGSNLRAYEQYF. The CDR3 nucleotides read TGTGCCAGCAGCCTAAAAGACAGGGGATCCAACTTGAGGGCCTACGAGCAGTACTTC.

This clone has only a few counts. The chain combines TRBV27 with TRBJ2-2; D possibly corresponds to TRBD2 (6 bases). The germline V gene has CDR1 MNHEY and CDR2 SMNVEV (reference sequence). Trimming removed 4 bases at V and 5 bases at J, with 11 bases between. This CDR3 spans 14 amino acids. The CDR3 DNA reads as TGTGCCAGCAGTTCGTCGGGGGAAACCGGGGAGCTGTTTTTT. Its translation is CASSSSGETGELFF.

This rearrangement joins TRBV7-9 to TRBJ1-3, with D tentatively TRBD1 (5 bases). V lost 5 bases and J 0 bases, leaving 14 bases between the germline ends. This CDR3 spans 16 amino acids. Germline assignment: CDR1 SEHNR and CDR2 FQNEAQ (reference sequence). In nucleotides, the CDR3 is TGTGCCAGCAGCCTGGCGGGGGGACTCTCTGGAAACACCATATATTTT. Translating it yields CASSLAGGLSGNTIYF.

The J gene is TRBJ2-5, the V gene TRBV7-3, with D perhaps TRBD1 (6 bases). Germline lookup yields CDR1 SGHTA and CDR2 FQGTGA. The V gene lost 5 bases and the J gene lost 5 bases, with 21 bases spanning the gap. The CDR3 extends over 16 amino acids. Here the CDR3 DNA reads TGTGCCAGCAGCCCTGGGTCTGGGGGCCGCGGGGAGACCCAGTACTTC. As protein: CASSPGSGGRGETQYF.

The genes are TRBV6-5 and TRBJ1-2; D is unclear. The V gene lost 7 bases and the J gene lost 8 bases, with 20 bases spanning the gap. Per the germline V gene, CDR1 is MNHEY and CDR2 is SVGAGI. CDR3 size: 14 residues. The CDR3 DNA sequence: TGTGCCAGCACCCGGGTATCGGGGTGGAGGGGCTACACCTTC. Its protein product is CASTRVSGWRGYTF.

The CDR3 nucleotides are TGTGCCAGCGGCCCCTTAGCGGGGGGCTTCTACGAGCAGTACTTC. Translation: CASGPLAGGFYEQYF. The V and J genes are TRBV6-5 and TRBJ2-7; 10 nucleotides match TRBD2. Germline loops: CDR1 MNHEY, CDR2 SVGAGI. V trimming: 8 bases; J trimming: 3 bases; junction bases outside the gene matches: 10. CDR3 length: 15 residues.

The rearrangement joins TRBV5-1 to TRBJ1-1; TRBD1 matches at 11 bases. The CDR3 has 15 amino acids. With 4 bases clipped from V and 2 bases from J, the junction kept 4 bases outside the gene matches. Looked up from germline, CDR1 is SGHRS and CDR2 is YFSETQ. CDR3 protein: CASSPWTGGNTEAFF. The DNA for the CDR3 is TGCGCCAGCAGCCCCTGGACAGGGGGCAACACTGAAGCTTTCTTT.

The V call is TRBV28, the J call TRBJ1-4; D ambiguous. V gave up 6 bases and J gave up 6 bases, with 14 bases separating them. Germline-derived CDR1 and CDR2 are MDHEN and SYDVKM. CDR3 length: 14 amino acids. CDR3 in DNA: TGTGCCAGCAGAGGGCCGGATAAACATGAAAAACTGTTTTTT. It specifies CASRGPDKHEKLFF.